This TCR beta chain was captured in a study of STAT3 mutations in large granular lymphocyte leukemia. Background on the study: Immunosuppressive therapy was given to more than half of T-LGLL patients.

Study observations and caveats: No sample exists from the first appearance of each clone. Every T-LGLL patient had at least one immunodominant TCRbeta clonotype. Suggested: STAT3 mutation was not the ancestral event for these clonal expansions.

Each sample's TCRbeta library yielded on average about 38,000 productive templates. Assay used: immunoSEQ multiplex PCR; TCRdb lists only in-frame clones, some missing. The table records 30,000 to 40,000 clones, 75% to 90% of them present only once. As for this clone: The antigen is unknown.

V dropped 2 bases and J dropped 0 bases, with 16 bases sitting between them. This CDR3 comprises 17 residues. The germline V gene encodes CDR1 MNHEY and CDR2 SMNVEV (reference sequence). This TCR was recovered from a man in his sixties with T-cell large granular lymphocyte leukemia. Some clones in this sample may be carry-over from other donors' samples. Input material: peripheral blood mononuclear cells. The chain is built from TRBV27 and TRBJ1-1; D uncertain. CDR3 nucleotide sequence: TGTGCCAGCAGTTTAAGACCGATGTTAGGCATGAACACTGAAGCTTTCTTT. Translated, it gives CASSLRPMLGMNTEAFF.